The next 24 T cell receptor beta chains were all read from a single sample in a study of Ad26.COV2.S vaccination and SARS-CoV-2 variants. Treatment indicated: some 19 received Ad26.COV2.S at low or high dose, single or two shots; several received placebo; per-sample allocation not given. It was on day 63 after the first vaccine or placebo injection that samples were taken. Some clones are missing from TCRdb's copy, which holds only in-frame ones; the method was immunoSEQ multiplex PCR. This sample has fewer than 400,000 clones; approximately 86% occur once, and the top ten carry about 3.6%. The sequencing here drew on peripheral blood, taken in a trial of Ad26.COV2.S vaccine versus placebo. The source is a person aged 18-60 years who received the Ad26.COV2.S COVID-19 vaccine or a placebo.

The sample holds one count of this clone. The chain has TRBV6-5 and TRBJ2-2; no firm D call. With 5 bases removed from V and 1 base from J, the gap between germline ends came to 8 bases. The germline V gene has CDR1 MNHEY and CDR2 SVGAGI. The CDR3 is 14 residues long. The CDR3 loop is CASSRRQNTGELFF. The CDR3 region has the DNA TGTGCCAGCAGTCGCAGACAGAACACCGGGGAGCTGTTTTTT.

V usage is TRBV5-8 and J usage is TRBJ1-3, with D possibly matching TRBD1 (6 bases). Trimming took 3 bases from V and 0 from J, leaving 7 bases between them. The CDR3 covers 14 residues. Germline loops: CDR1 SGHTS, CDR2 YDEGEE. The CDR3 region is CASSWDNSGNTIYF. Here the CDR3 DNA reads TGTGCCAGCAGCTGGGACAACTCTGGAAACACCATATATTTT.

The V and J genes are TRBV9 and TRBJ1-5, with D hard to call. The CDR3 has 14 residues. Germline loops: CDR1 SGDLS, CDR2 YYNGEE. Deletions cut 0 bases from V and 4 bases from J, with 8 bases between. The CDR3 loop reads CASSVESENQPQHF. As DNA, the CDR3 is TGTGCCAGCAGCGTAGAGTCAGAAAATCAGCCCCAGCATTTT.

This chain links TRBV5-4 with TRBJ1-2, with unresolved D. The CDR3 covers 11 residues. Trimming left V 0 bases short and J 7 bases short, with 4 bases between. The germline CDR1 and CDR2 sequences are SGHNT and YYREEE (reference sequence). The CDR3 sequence: CASSLGGGYTF. The CDR3 coding sequence is TGTGCCAGCAGCTTGGGAGGTGGCTACACCTTC. Drawing the rest from reference TRBV5-4 and TRBJ1-2, the complete variable domain is ETGVTQSPTHLIKTRGQQVTLRCSSQSGHNTVSWYQQALGQGPQFIFQYYREEENGRGNFPPRFSGLQFPNYSSELNVNALELDDSALYLCASSLGGGYTFGSGTRLTVV.

V and J are TRBV30 and TRBJ2-5, with a weak D call TRBD2 (6 bases). Between the trimmed V and J ends, which lost 3 bases and 5 bases, there was a span of 16 bases. The germline CDR1 and CDR2 sequences are GTSNPN and SVGIG (reference sequence). The CDR3 runs to 14 residues. In DNA, the CDR3 is TGTGCCTGGAGCCTAATTCGGGGGTCGGAGACCCAGTACTTC. Translation: CAWSLIRGSETQYF.

V is TRBV10-2 and J is TRBJ1-6, with D tentatively TRBD1 (6 bases). The CDR3 is 15 residues long. Per germline, CDR1 WSHSY and CDR2 SAAADI. The V gene lost 0 bases and the J gene lost 10 bases, with 13 bases spanning the gap. In DNA form, the CDR3 reads TGCGCCAGCAGTGAGTCCACAGGGAGATGGTCACCCCTCCACTTT. Its protein product is CASSESTGRWSPLHF.

The chain couples TRBV29-1 to TRBJ2-1; no reliable D call. The germline V gene encodes CDR1 SQVTM and CDR2 ANQGSEA. Trimming left V 1 base short and J 3 bases short, with 7 bases between. The CDR3 runs to 13 residues. The CDR3 region has the DNA TGCAGCGTTGAAGTGTTTAGCTACAATGAGCAGTTCTTC. Residues: CSVEVFSYNEQFF.

The chain recombines TRBV11-2 with TRBJ1-4; TRBD1 might be the D (6 bases). Germline CDR1 is SGHAT and CDR2 is FQNNGV. The CDR3 is made up of 14 amino acids. The germline V and J ends were trimmed by 5 bases and 8 bases, with 15 bases remaining between them. The CDR3: CASSPQGMGEKLFF. The DNA of the CDR3 is TGTGCCAGCAGCCCACAGGGTATGGGGGAAAAACTGTTTTTT.

Only a few counts were recorded for this clone. The chain recombines TRBV4-2 with TRBJ2-1; unclear D gene. Germline lookup yields CDR1 LGHNA and CDR2 YNFKEQ. Trimming removed 4 bases from V and 4 bases from J, with 17 bases in between. CDR3 length: 16 residues. In DNA form, the CDR3 reads TGTGCCAGCAGCCTTATCGGCCTCGTTACATACAATGAGCAGTTCTTC. This gives the protein CASSLIGLVTYNEQFF.

This chain links TRBV5-1 with TRBJ2-4, with D hard to call. From germline, CDR1 is SGHRS and CDR2 YFSETQ. Trimming cost V 4 bases and J 2 bases, with 13 bases left between them. This CDR3 is 15 amino acids long. The CDR3 sequence: CASSQLGLPKNIQYF. CDR3 DNA sequence: TGCGCCAGCAGCCAGCTGGGCTTACCCAAAAACATTCAGTACTTC.

The chain recombines TRBV19 with TRBJ2-5, with D uncertain. The V gene's germline CDR1 is LNHDA and CDR2 SQIVND (reference sequence). With 3 bases removed from V and 4 bases from J, the gap between germline ends came to 9 bases. This CDR3 comprises 13 residues. The CDR3 reads CASSILIRETQYF. In DNA form, the CDR3 reads TGTGCCAGTAGTATCTTAATCCGAGAGACCCAGTACTTC.

The chain employs TRBV6-5 and TRBJ1-2; no clear D. The CDR3 runs 15 residues. V was pared by 0 bases and J by 4 bases, with 12 bases between. Germline V gene lookup returns CDR1 MNHEY and CDR2 SVGAGI. CDR3 DNA: TGTGCCAGCAGTTACTCGCTGAGAGTTGTCTATGGCTACACCTTC. Translated: CASSYSLRVVYGYTF.

The CDR3, as DNA: TGCGCCAGCAGCTATAACGGAGAATCCTCTGGAAACACCATATATTTT. It yields the protein CASSYNGESSGNTIYF. This chain uses TRBV5-1 with TRBJ1-3, with D unclear. Trimming took 3 bases from V and 0 from J, leaving 13 bases between them. Germline V CDR1 and CDR2: SGHRS, YFSETQ. The CDR3 runs 16 residues.

This chain links TRBV2 with TRBJ2-3; no clear D gene. CDR3 length: 12 amino acids. The germline CDR1 and CDR2 sequences are SNHLY and FYNNEI. The V end lost 8 bases, the J end lost 6 bases, and 12 bases lay between the germline ends. The CDR3 loop is CASSYPADTQYF. The CDR3 nucleotides read TGTGCCAGCTCCTACCCGGCCGATACGCAGTATTTT.

The J gene is TRBJ1-4, the V gene TRBV7-6; possibly TRBD1 for D (5 bases). Per germline, CDR1 SGHVS and CDR2 FNYEAQ. This CDR3 contains 15 residues. V dropped 5 bases and J dropped 5 bases, with 15 bases sitting between them. The CDR3 here is CASSPGGGWNEKLFF. Written as DNA, the CDR3 is TGTGCCAGCAGCCCCGGGGGAGGGTGGAATGAAAAACTGTTTTTT. Using reference TRBV7-6 and TRBJ1-4 for the parts outside the CDR3, the full variable domain is GAGVSQSPRYKVTKRGQDVALRCDPISGHVSLYWYRQALGQGPEFLTYFNYEAQQDKSGLPNDRFSAERPEGSISTLTIQRTEQRDSAMYRCASSPGGGWNEKLFFGSGTQLSVL.

The chain couples TRBV30 to TRBJ2-6; the match to TRBD1 covers 7 bases. Germline CDR1 is GTSNPN and CDR2 is SVGIG (reference sequence). Trimming cost V 3 bases and J 3 bases; bases outside gene matches: 2. The CDR3 contains 14 residues. The CDR3 loop reads CAWRRTGGANVLTF. CDR3 nucleotides: TGTGCCTGGAGAAGGACAGGTGGGGCCAACGTCCTGACTTTC.

The genes are TRBV25-1 and TRBJ1-1, with D perhaps TRBD1 (6 bases). Trimming removed 6 bases at V and 4 bases at J, with 21 bases between. Germline loops: CDR1 MGHDK, CDR2 SYGVNS. This CDR3 region has 16 residues. The CDR3 DNA is TGTGCCAGCAGGGACCCAAGTAGGGGGTCGGTCACTGAAGCTTTCTTT. Protein product: CASRDPSRGSVTEAFF.

This clone showed up just a few times. V is TRBV7-9 and J is TRBJ1-6; D is perhaps TRBD1 (5 bases). Germline-derived CDR1 and CDR2 are SEHNR and FQNEAQ (reference sequence). The V end lost 1 base, the J end lost 8 bases, and 9 bases lay between the germline ends. The CDR3 extends over 14 amino acids. The CDR3 sequence: CASSLVPGDSPLHF. The DNA of the CDR3 is TGTGCCAGCAGCTTAGTTCCGGGGGATTCACCCCTCCACTTT.

This clone was detected only once. The V call is TRBV6-6, the J call TRBJ1-5; tentatively, D is TRBD1 (5 bases). The CDR3 length is 16 residues. The germline V gene has CDR1 MNHNY and CDR2 SVGAGI (reference sequence). Between the trimmed V and J ends, which lost 2 bases and 1 base, there was a span of 12 bases. Here the CDR3 DNA reads TGTGCCAGCAGTTACGACAACGGGGCCAGCAATCAGCCCCAGCATTTT. Amino acid sequence: CASSYDNGASNQPQHF.

V and J are TRBV5-1 and TRBJ1-6, with 7 bases that match TRBD1. This CDR3 comprises 15 residues. CDR1 is SGHRS and CDR2 is YFSETQ in the germline V gene. V trimming: 0 bases; J trimming: 4 bases; junction bases outside the gene matches: 1. The CDR3 reads CASSLGDRYNSPLHF. The CDR3 nucleotides read TGCGCCAGCAGCTTGGGGGACAGATATAATTCACCCCTCCACTTT.

This chain connects TRBV2 to TRBJ1-2; TRBD1 is a possible D gene (6 bases). Germline CDR1 reads SNHLY; CDR2 reads FYNNEI. The CDR3 extends over 15 amino acids. Trimming shortened V by 1 base and J by 3 bases, and 12 bases separated the two germline ends. CDR3 sequence (DNA): TGTGCCAGCAGTGAAGGCCAGGGGCTCTACTATGGCTACACCTTC. As protein: CASSEGQGLYYGYTF.

The rearrangement uses TRBV2 and TRBJ1-1; perhaps TRBD1 as D (6 bases). Between the trimmed V and J ends, which lost 3 bases and 7 bases, there was a span of 9 bases. Germline values: CDR1 SNHLY, CDR2 FYNNEI. The CDR3 contains 12 residues. The CDR3: CASSEDSSEAFF. CDR3 DNA sequence: TGTGCCAGCAGTGAGGACAGTAGTGAAGCTTTCTTT.

This chain connects TRBV6-2 or TRBV6-3 to TRBJ2-3; no reliable D call. This CDR3 comprises 14 residues. Trimming stripped 3 bases from V and 6 bases from J, with 13 bases between. Germline V lookup: CDR1 MNHEY, CDR2 SVGEGT. This CDR3 reads CASSYSLVGDTQYF. In nucleotides, the CDR3 is TGTGCCAGCAGTTATTCCCTTGTGGGGGATACGCAGTATTTT.

The chain has TRBV19 and TRBJ2-2; the D call may be TRBD1 or TRBD2 (5 bases each). Germline CDR1 reads LNHDA; CDR2 reads SQIVND (reference sequence). The CDR3 has 14 residues. V shed 5 bases and J shed 4 bases, with 11 bases lying between them. CDR3 amino acids: CASSLGPLTGELFF. CDR3 DNA: TGTGCCAGTAGTCTGGGACCTCTCACCGGGGAGCTGTTTTTT.